The sequence of this TCR beta chain was determined in a study of blood T cell repertoires in COVID-19 (dated by TCRdb to 2020 to 2021). Background for the entire study: The collaborator samples originated in the United States, Italy and Spain and spanned the acute and convalescent phases of COVID-19. The material from the prospective study consisted of cDNA or gDNA derived from T cells, B-cell-depleted T cells, or PBMCs. The dataset comprised deeply sampled blood TCRbeta repertoires from subjects exposed to, actively infected with, or recovered from COVID-19. A freely available public database, intended as a resource for researchers studying the immune response to SARS-CoV-2, is where the repertoires were released. The samples were drawn from two sources: the first 160 participants of the ongoing ImmuneRACE study, and some 1,300 subjects contributed by 6 global collaborators. A de-identified subject ID, COVID-19 status, age in years and sex were almost always included in the sample metadata. Where available, HLA class I and class II types were obtained from metadata supplied by the sample provider rather than from assay-based typing. Summary of the overall study and its limitations: The quantity of clinical and demographic metadata differed by source and by participant and was supplied without curation.

This clone is a singleton in its sample. Its antigen has not been determined. Base qualities are not at hand, and no much larger clone is one base apart. TCRbeta CDR3 regions were amplified from genomic DNA using the immunoSEQ Assay, a bias-controlled multiplex PCR. The authors processed their data as follows. Nucleated cell counts per sample were estimated from amplification of reference gene primers within the assay. To quantify the absolute abundance of each unique TCRbeta CDR3 rearrangement, sequence reads were collapsed and filtered. For each sample, productive Simpson clonality was calculated as the square root of Simpson's diversity index across productive rearrangements. The source is immuneACCESS, and TCRdb retained only in-frame sequences with V and J called. Part of the clones is not carried over; for the studies checked, unresolved V genes explain less than half of this, and the remainder is unexplained. V and J calls and clone size come straight from that table; D and trimming were deduced from the DNA. The sample table contains more than 11,000 clones; only one count was recorded for 83% of them. The ten largest clones add up to approximately 24% of the sample.

The germline V gene (reference sequence) provides CDR1 LNHDA and CDR2 SQIVND. The CDR3 covers 14 residues, taking in both the cysteine and the phenylalanine. Only the CDR3 region is kept as DNA, spanning 42 bases read in frame from base 1. V and J are truncated by 5 bases and 7 bases respectively, leaving an intervening sequence of 15 bases. Collaborating institutions collected whole blood in K2EDTA tubes following their own protocols. For TCRbeta analysis, collaborators shipped samples as frozen whole blood, isolated PBMCs, or DNA extracted from either of those sample types. This sequence uses TRBV19 and TRBJ1-5; a weak D assignment points to TRBD1 (5 bases agree). The receptor's source is a woman aged 55-69 years with acute or convalescent COVID-19. The material sequenced was peripheral blood. At the DNA level, the sequence is TGTGCCAGTAGTCCAGGGTTAGGGTACCAGCCCCAGCATTTT. Translated, it reads CASSPGLGYQPQHF.